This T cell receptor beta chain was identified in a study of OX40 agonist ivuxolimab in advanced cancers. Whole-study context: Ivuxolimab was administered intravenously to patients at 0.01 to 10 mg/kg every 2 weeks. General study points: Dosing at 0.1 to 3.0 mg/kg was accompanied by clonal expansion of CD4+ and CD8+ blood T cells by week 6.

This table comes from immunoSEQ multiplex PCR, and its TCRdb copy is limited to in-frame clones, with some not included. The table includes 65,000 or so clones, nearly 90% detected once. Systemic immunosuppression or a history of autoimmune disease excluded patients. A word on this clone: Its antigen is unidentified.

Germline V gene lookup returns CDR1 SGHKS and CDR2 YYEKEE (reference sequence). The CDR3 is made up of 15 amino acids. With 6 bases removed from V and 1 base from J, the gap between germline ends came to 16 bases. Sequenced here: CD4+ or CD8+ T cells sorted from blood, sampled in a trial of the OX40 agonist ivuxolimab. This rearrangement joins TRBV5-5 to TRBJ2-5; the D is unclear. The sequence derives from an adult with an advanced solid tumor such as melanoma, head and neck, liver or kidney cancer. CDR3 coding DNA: TGTGCCAGCAACCAAGGCCAGGCTTTCCAAGAGACCCAGTACTTC. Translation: CASNQGQAFQETQYF.